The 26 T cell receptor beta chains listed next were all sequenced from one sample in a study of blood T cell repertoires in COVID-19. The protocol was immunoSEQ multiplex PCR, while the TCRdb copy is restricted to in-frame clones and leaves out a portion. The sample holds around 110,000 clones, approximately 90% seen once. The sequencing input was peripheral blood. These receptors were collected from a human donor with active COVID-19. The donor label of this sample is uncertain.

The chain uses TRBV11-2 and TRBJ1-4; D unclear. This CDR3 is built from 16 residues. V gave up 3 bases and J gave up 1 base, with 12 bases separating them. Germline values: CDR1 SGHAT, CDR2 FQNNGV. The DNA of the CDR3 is TGTGCCAGCAGCTTGATGGCAGCGGGAACTAATGAAAAACTGTTTTTT. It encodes CASSLMAAGTNEKLFF.

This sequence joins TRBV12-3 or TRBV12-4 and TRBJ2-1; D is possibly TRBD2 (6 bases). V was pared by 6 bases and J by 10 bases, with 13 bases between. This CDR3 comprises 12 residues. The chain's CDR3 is CASSSSGGEQFF. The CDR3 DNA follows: TGTGCCAGCAGCAGTAGCGGTGGAGAGCAGTTCTTC.

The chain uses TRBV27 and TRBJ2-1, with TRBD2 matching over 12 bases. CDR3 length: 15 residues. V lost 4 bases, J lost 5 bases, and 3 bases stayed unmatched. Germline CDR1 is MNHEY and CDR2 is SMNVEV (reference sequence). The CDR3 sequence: CASSSLAGGHNEQFF. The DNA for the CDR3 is TGTGCCAGCAGTTCACTAGCGGGGGGCCACAATGAGCAGTTCTTC.

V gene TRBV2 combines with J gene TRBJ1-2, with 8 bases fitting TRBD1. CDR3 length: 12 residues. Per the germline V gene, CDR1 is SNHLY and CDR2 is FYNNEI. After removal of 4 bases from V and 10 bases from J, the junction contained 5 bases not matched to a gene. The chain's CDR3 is CASSGSGGFYTF. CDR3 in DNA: TGTGCCAGCAGTGGATCAGGGGGCTTCTACACCTTC.

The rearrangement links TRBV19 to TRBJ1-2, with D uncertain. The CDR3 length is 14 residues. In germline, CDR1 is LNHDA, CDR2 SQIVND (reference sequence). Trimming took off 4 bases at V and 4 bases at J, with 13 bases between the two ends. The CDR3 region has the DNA TGTGCCAGTAGTAACCGTCCCAGGTCCTATGGCTACACCTTC. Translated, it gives CASSNRPRSYGYTF.

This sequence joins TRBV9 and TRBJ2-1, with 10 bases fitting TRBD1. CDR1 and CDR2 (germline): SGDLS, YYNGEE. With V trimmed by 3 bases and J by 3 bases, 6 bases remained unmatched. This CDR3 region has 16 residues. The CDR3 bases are TGTGCCAGCAGCGACCGACAGGGGGCGAACTACAATGAGCAGTTCTTC. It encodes CASSDRQGANYNEQFF.

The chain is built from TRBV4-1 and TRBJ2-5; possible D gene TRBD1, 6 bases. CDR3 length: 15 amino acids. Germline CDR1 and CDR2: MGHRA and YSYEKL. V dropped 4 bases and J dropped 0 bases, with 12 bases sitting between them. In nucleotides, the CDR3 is TGCGCCAGCAGCCCTCAGGGGCCTTACCAAGAGACCCAGTACTTC. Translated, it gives CASSPQGPYQETQYF.

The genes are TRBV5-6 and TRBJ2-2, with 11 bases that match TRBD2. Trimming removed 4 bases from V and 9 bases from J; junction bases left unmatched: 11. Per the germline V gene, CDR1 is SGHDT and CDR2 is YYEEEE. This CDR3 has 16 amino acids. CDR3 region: CASSQVGLADGRELFF. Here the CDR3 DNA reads TGTGCCAGCAGCCAGGTGGGACTAGCGGATGGCAGGGAGCTGTTTTTT.

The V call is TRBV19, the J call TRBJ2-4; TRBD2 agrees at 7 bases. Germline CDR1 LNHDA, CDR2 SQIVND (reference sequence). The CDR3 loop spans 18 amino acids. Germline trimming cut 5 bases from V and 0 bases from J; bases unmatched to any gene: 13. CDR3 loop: CASSPLGGARVAKNIQYF. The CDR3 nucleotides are TGTGCCAGTAGTCCCTTGGGAGGGGCAAGGGTAGCCAAAAACATTCAGTACTTC.

The CDR3 DNA is TGTGCCACCAGCAGTGGGCATTCTGGGGCCAACGTCCTGACTTTC. It translates to CATSSGHSGANVLTF. The rearrangement joins TRBV15 to TRBJ2-6; D not certain. The CDR3 extends over 15 amino acids. Trimming took 3 bases from V and 1 from J, leaving 7 bases between them. Germline CDR1 is LNHNV and CDR2 is YYDKDF (reference sequence). The whole variable domain, remainder taken from reference TRBV15 and TRBJ2-6, is DAMVIQNPRYQVTQFGKPVTLSCSQTLNHNVMYWYQQKSSQAPKLLFHYYDKDFNNEADTPDNFQSRRPNTSFCFLDIRSPGLGDTAMYLCATSSGHSGANVLTFGAGSRLTVL.

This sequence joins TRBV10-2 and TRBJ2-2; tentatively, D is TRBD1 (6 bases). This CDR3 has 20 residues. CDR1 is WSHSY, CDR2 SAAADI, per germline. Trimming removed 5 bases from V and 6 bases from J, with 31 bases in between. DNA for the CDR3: TGCGCCAGCAGTTACTGTGCCCTCCCTACAGGGTATCCTTGCGCCGGGGAGCTGTTTTTT. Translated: CASSYCALPTGYPCAGELFF.

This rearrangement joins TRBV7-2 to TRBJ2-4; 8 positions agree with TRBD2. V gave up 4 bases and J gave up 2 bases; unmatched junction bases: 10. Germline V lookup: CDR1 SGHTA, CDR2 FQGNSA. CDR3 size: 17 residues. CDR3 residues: CASSSSGGVGPKNIQYF. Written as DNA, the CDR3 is TGTGCCAGCAGCTCCTCCGGGGGGGTAGGGCCCAAAAACATTCAGTACTTC.

The CDR3 coding sequence is TGCGCCAGCAGTGAGTTGGGGGCCGGATACAATGAGCAGTTCTTC. This sequence encodes CASSELGAGYNEQFF. The rearrangement links TRBV10-1 to TRBJ2-1; perhaps TRBD1 as D (6 bases). V was trimmed by 1 base and J by 4 bases, leaving 11 bases between them. Germline CDR1 reads WNHNN; CDR2 reads SYGVQD (reference sequence). The CDR3 spans 15 residues.

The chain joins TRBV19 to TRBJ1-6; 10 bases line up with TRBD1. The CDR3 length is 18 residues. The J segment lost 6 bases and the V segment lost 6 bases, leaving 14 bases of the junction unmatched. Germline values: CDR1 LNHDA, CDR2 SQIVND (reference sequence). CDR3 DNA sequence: TGTGCCAGTAGCGTGGGAAGCAGGGGGACAGGGGTTAATTCACCCCTCCACTTT. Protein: CASSVGSRGTGVNSPLHF.

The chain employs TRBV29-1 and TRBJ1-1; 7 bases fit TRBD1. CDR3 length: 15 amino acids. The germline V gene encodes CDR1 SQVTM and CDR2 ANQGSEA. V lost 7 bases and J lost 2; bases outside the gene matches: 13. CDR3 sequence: CSALLDRAYNTEAFF. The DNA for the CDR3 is TGCAGCGCCCTCTTAGACAGGGCCTATAACACTGAAGCTTTCTTT.

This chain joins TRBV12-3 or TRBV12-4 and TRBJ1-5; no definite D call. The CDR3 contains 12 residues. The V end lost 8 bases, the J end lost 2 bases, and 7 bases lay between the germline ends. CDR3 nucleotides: TGTGCCAGCGCGGTCGGCAATCAGCCCCAGCATTTT. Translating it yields CASAVGNQPQHF.

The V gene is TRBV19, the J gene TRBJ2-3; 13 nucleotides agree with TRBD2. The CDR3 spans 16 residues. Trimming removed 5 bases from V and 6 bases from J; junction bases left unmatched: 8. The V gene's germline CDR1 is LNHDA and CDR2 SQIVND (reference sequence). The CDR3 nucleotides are TGTGCCAGTAGTTTTACTAGCGGGGGGGTCTATGATACGCAGTATTTT. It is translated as CASSFTSGGVYDTQYF. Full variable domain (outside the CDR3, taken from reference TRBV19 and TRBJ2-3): DGGITQSPKYLFRKEGQNVTLSCEQNLNHDAMYWYRQDPGQGLRLIYYSQIVNDFQKGDIAEGYSVSREKKESFPLTVTSAQKNPTAFYLCASSFTSGGVYDTQYFGPGTRLTVL.

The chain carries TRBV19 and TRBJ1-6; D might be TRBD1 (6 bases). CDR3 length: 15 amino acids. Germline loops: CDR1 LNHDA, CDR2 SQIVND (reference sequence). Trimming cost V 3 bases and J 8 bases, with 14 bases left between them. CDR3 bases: TGTGCCAGTAGTATGGACTCGGCAGGGGATTCACCCCTCCACTTT. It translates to CASSMDSAGDSPLHF.

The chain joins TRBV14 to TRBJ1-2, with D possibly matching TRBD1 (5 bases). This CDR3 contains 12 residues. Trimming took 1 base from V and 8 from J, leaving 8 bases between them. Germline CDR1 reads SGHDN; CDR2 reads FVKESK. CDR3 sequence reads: CASSQGSGGYTF. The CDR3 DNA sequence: TGTGCCAGCAGCCAAGGTTCAGGGGGCTACACCTTC.

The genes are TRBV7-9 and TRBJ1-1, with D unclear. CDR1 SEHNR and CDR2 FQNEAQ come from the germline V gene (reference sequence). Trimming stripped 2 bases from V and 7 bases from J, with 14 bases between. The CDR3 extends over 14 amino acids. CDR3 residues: CASSLSGIPSEAFF. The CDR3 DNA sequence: TGTGCCAGCAGCTTAAGCGGTATCCCCAGTGAAGCTTTCTTT.

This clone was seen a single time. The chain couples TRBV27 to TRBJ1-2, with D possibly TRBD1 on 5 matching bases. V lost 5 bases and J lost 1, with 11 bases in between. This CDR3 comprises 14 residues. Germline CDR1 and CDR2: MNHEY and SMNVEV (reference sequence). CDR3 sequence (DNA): TGTGCCAGCAGTCCCCCGGGGGTTAACTATGGCTACACCTTC. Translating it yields CASSPPGVNYGYTF.

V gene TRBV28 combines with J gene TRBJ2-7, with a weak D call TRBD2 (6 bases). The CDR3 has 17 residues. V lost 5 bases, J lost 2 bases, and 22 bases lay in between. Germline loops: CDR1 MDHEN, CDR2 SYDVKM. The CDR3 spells CASSPPPPGGMTYEQYF. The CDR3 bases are TGTGCCAGCAGTCCACCTCCGCCCGGCGGGATGACCTACGAGCAGTACTTC.

The CDR3 DNA sequence: TGTGCCAGCAGCCAAGCCCCGGGACAGGGCTACGAGCAGTACTTC. Translating gives CASSQAPGQGYEQYF. The chain has TRBV3-1 (or the pseudogene TRBV3-2) and TRBJ2-7; TRBD1 agrees at 9 bases. Germline lookup yields CDR1 LGHDT and CDR2 YNNKEL (reference sequence). CDR3 length: 15 residues. J lost 3 bases, V lost 1 base, and 4 bases had no gene match.

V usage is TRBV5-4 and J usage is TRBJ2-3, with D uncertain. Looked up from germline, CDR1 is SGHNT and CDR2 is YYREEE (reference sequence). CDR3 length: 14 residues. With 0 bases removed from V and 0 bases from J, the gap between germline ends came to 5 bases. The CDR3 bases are TGTGCCAGCAGCTTGGCCAGTAGCACAGATACGCAGTATTTT. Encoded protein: CASSLASSTDTQYF. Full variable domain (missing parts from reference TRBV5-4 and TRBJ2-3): ETGVTQSPTHLIKTRGQQVTLRCSSQSGHNTVSWYQQALGQGPQFIFQYYREEENGRGNFPPRFSGLQFPNYSSELNVNALELDDSALYLCASSLASSTDTQYFGPGTRLTVL.

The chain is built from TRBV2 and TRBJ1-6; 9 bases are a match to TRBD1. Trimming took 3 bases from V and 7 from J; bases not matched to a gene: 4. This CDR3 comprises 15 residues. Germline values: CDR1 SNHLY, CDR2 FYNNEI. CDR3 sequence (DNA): TGTGCCAGCAGTGACACCGGGACAGGGAATTCACCCCTCCACTTT. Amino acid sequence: CASSDTGTGNSPLHF.

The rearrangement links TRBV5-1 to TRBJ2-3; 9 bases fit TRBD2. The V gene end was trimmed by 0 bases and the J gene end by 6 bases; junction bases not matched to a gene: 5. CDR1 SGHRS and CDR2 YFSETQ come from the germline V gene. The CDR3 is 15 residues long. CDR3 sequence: CASSLGSGGSDTQYF. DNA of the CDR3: TGCGCCAGCAGCTTGGGGAGCGGGGGGTCCGATACGCAGTATTTT.